Below, 28 T cell receptor beta chains from the same sample are listed, as sequenced in a study of healthy donors' naive CD4 and CD8 T cells. Starting from approximately 500 ng of total RNA, TCR libraries were made with linear amplification. TCRdb itself ran the reads through MiXCR, one entry per CDR3 protein. Among approximately 200,000 distinct CDR3 sequences listed, about 70% were seen once. What was sequenced was naive CD4+ and CD8+ T cells sorted from blood, pooled from several donors. The origin of the receptors is a pool of human donors in good health; the sample pools cells from several healthy donors.

The chain uses TRBV19 and TRBJ2-7; TRBD1 is a possible D gene (8 bases). The CDR3 covers 15 residues. Germline CDR1 reads LNHDA; CDR2 reads SQIVND (reference sequence). The germline V and J ends were trimmed by 4 bases and 6 bases, with 19 bases remaining between them. CDR3 region: CASSTDRGGSGEQYF. CDR3 nucleotide sequence: TGTGCCAGTAGTACCGACAGGGGAGGGAGTGGCGAGCAGTACTTC.

The chain combines TRBV29-1 with TRBJ2-1; 11 positions agree with TRBD2. There are 12 residues in the CDR3. Germline CDR1 SQVTM, CDR2 ANQGSEA. The chain's CDR3 is CGGTSGLLEQFF. The CDR3 DNA follows: TGCGGCGGGACTAGCGGTTTATTGGAGCAGTTCTTC.

This clonotype has at least ten counts. The chain is built from TRBV29-1 and TRBJ2-6; unclear D gene. The CDR3 loop spans 20 amino acids. Trimming took off 5 bases at V and 0 bases at J, with 26 bases between the two ends. Germline V gene data show CDR1 as SQVTM and CDR2 as ANQGSEA. The CDR3 DNA reads TGCAGCGTTCGCCCTATGATCTCCTCAGGACCCAACTCTGGGGCCAACGTCCTGACTTTC. Its protein is CSVRPMISSGPNSGANVLTF.

This clonotype occurred a few times. The V gene is TRBV29-1, the J gene TRBJ2-3, with D possibly matching TRBD1 (6 bases). Trimming stripped 7 bases from V and 5 bases from J, with 16 bases between. Germline CDR1 and CDR2: SQVTM and ANQGSEA. The CDR3 loop spans 13 amino acids. The CDR3 DNA sequence: TGCAGCGCCGCCAGGGGCCCGGGAGATACGCAGTATTTT. Translated, it gives CSAARGPGDTQYF.

The CDR3 sequence is CATSIDGRSGNTIYF. CDR3 nucleotide sequence: TGTGCCACCAGCATAGACGGCCGCTCTGGAAACACCATATATTTT. This chain uses TRBV15 with TRBJ1-3; D gene ambiguous. The germline V and J ends were trimmed by 4 bases and 0 bases, with 10 bases remaining between them. Germline CDR1 LNHNV, CDR2 YYDKDF (reference sequence). The CDR3 extends over 15 amino acids.

This clonotype turned up a few times. The CDR3 is CASSWYRVDTEAFF. The CDR3 nucleotides read TGTGCCAGCAGCTGGTACAGGGTGGACACTGAAGCTTTCTTT. The chain recombines TRBV5-4 with TRBJ1-1, with TRBD1 as a possible D gene (6 bases). V gave up 3 bases and J gave up 3 bases, with 12 bases separating them. Germline V gene sequence: CDR1 SGHNT, CDR2 YYREEE (reference sequence). This CDR3 region has 14 residues.

This clonotype was picked up one time. The rearrangement links TRBV29-1 to TRBJ2-7; weak D call: TRBD2 (7 bases). CDR1 and CDR2 (germline): SQVTM, ANQGSEA. This CDR3 is 14 amino acids long. V lost 3 bases, J lost 3 bases, and 15 bases lay in between. The CDR3 DNA is TGCAGCGTTGAGGGGGGGCAGGGAATCTACGAGCAGTACTTC. Its translation: CSVEGGQGIYEQYF.

The gene calls are TRBV19 and TRBJ1-5; 7 bases map to TRBD1. Trimming removed 0 bases from V and 11 bases from J; junction bases left unmatched: 4. The CDR3 runs 13 residues. Looked up from germline, CDR1 is LNHDA and CDR2 is SQIVND (reference sequence). In nucleotides, the CDR3 is TGTGCCAGTAGTATAGATTTGACAGGGTCCCAGCATTTT. Its protein is CASSIDLTGSQHF.

The chain carries TRBV6-2 or TRBV6-3 and TRBJ2-7; tentatively, D is TRBD1 or TRBD2 (5 bases each). The CDR3 runs 12 residues. The germline CDR1 and CDR2 sequences are MNHEY and SVGEGT. V lost 6 bases and J lost 7, with 13 bases in between. The CDR3 region is CASRGTLREQYF. In nucleotides, the CDR3 is TGTGCCAGCAGAGGGACCTTAAGGGAGCAGTACTTC.

This clonotype has more than one count but fewer than ten. The chain joins TRBV6-5 to TRBJ2-3; no reliable D call. The germline V and J ends were trimmed by 0 bases and 6 bases, with 7 bases remaining between them. The CDR3 length is 13 residues. The V gene's germline CDR1 is MNHEY and CDR2 SVGAGI. CDR3 DNA: TGTGCCAGCAGTTACTCGAATTCGGATACGCAGTATTTT. Translation: CASSYSNSDTQYF.

This rearrangement joins TRBV5-6 to TRBJ2-1; tentative D call: TRBD1 (6 bases). There are 14 residues in the CDR3. V shed 2 bases and J shed 7 bases, with 13 bases lying between them. From germline, CDR1 is SGHDT and CDR2 YYEEEE. The chain's CDR3 is CASSFRTVLNEQFF. The CDR3 DNA is TGTGCCAGCAGCTTTAGGACAGTATTAAATGAGCAGTTCTTC.

The chain is built from TRBV5-5 and TRBJ2-1; D gene unclear. The CDR3 loop spans 15 amino acids. Germline V gene lookup returns CDR1 SGHKS and CDR2 YYEKEE (reference sequence). With 4 bases removed from V and 5 bases from J, the gap between germline ends came to 16 bases. The CDR3: CASSKTLVGNNEQFF. DNA of the CDR3: TGTGCCAGCAGCAAGACCCTGGTAGGGAACAATGAGCAGTTCTTC.

The chain has TRBV29-1 and TRBJ2-3; D possibly matches TRBD1 or TRBD2 (6 bases each). The V end was cut by 5 bases, the J end by 0 bases, with 12 bases between. The CDR3 covers 14 residues. Germline V gene lookup returns CDR1 SQVTM and CDR2 ANQGSEA. CDR3 DNA: TGCAGCGTTCAAGGGGGGACCAGCACAGATACGCAGTATTTT. This translates into CSVQGGTSTDTQYF.

V and J are TRBV6-5 and TRBJ2-1; no definite D call. V lost 0 bases, J lost 10 bases, and 13 bases lay in between. The CDR3 has 14 residues. Germline-derived CDR1 and CDR2 are MNHEY and SVGAGI. CDR3 DNA: TGTGCCAGCAGTTACTCCCGTGAGGACGCAGAGCAGTTCTTC. Its translation is CASSYSREDAEQFF.

The chain uses TRBV19 and TRBJ1-5; D gene ambiguous. V was trimmed by 2 bases and J by 4 bases, leaving 12 bases between them. Germline CDR1 and CDR2: LNHDA and SQIVND (reference sequence). CDR3 length: 15 amino acids. CDR3 DNA: TGTGCCAGTAGTATAATGTGGGGAATGAATCAGCCCCAGCATTTT. Encoded protein: CASSIMWGMNQPQHF.

This chain's CDR3 is CASSYDTGETDTQYF. The CDR3 nucleotides read TGTGCCAGCAGTTACGATACAGGGGAGACAGATACGCAGTATTTT. The rearrangement links TRBV6-5 to TRBJ2-3; 7 bases agree with TRBD1. The CDR3 sequence is 15 residues long. Germline loops: CDR1 MNHEY, CDR2 SVGAGI. Trimming removed 2 bases from V and 3 bases from J; junction bases left unmatched: 5.

The count of this clonotype is one. The chain combines TRBV15 with TRBJ1-6; no firm D call. The CDR3 covers 12 residues. Germline CDR1 and CDR2: LNHNV and YYDKDF (reference sequence). The V gene lost 1 base and the J gene lost 7 bases, with 2 bases spanning the gap. CDR3 amino acids: CATSRGNSPLHF. In DNA, the CDR3 is TGTGCCACCAGCAGAGGAAATTCACCCCTCCACTTT.

This clonotype was observed a single time. The V gene is TRBV14, the J gene TRBJ2-6; D ambiguous. CDR1 SGHDN and CDR2 FVKESK come from the germline V gene. Trimming left V 0 bases short and J 5 bases short, with 8 bases between. The CDR3 has 15 residues. The CDR3 spells CASSQDESWANVLTF. As DNA, the CDR3 is TGTGCCAGCAGCCAAGATGAGTCCTGGGCCAACGTCCTGACTTTC.

This clonotype turned up a few times. The V gene is TRBV11-2, the J gene TRBJ2-5, with TRBD1 as a possible D gene (5 bases). Germline V gene lookup returns CDR1 SGHAT and CDR2 FQNNGV. CDR3 length: 15 amino acids. The ends were cut back, 1 base at V and 5 bases at J, with 14 bases in the middle. CDR3 DNA sequence: TGTGCCAGCAGCTTAGGTTGGGTAGCAGGGGAGACCCAGTACTTC. Translating it yields CASSLGWVAGETQYF.

The V call is TRBV5-5, the J call TRBJ2-1, with D tentatively TRBD1 (6 bases). This CDR3 has 13 residues. Germline lookup yields CDR1 SGHKS and CDR2 YYEKEE (reference sequence). The V end was cut by 4 bases, the J end by 4 bases, with 9 bases between. The CDR3 protein is CASSQQGYNEQFF. DNA for the CDR3: TGTGCCAGCAGCCAACAGGGATACAATGAGCAGTTCTTC. Variable domain in full (rest from reference TRBV5-5 and TRBJ2-1): DAGVTQSPTHLIKTRGQQVTLRCSPISGHKSVSWYQQVLGQGPQFIFQYYEKEERGRGNFPDRFSARQFPNYSSELNVNALLLGDSALYLCASSQQGYNEQFFGPGTRLTVL.

The chain carries TRBV29-1 and TRBJ2-3; TRBD2 matches at 13 bases. This CDR3 region has 16 residues. In germline, CDR1 is SQVTM, CDR2 ANQGSEA. V shed 4 bases, J shed 2 bases, and the junction held 6 bases outside the gene matches. CDR3 in amino acids: CSVVGTSGTLTDTQYF. CDR3 bases: TGCAGCGTTGTAGGGACTAGCGGGACCCTCACAGATACGCAGTATTTT.

The V call is TRBV7-2, the J call TRBJ1-6; D is perhaps TRBD1 (6 bases). Germline assignment: CDR1 SGHTA and CDR2 FQGNSA. The ends were cut back, 5 bases at V and 7 bases at J, with 21 bases in the middle. The CDR3 extends over 17 amino acids. CDR3 loop: CASSRQAGPRVNSPLHF. The CDR3 DNA sequence: TGTGCCAGCAGCCGACAGGCAGGGCCGAGGGTAAATTCACCCCTCCACTTT.

The chain has TRBV6-5 and TRBJ1-6; D call uncertain. The length of the CDR3 is 15 residues. Germline values: CDR1 MNHEY, CDR2 SVGAGI. V lost 4 bases and J lost 14, with 21 bases in between. This CDR3 reads CASSSQSRRSGALHF. DNA for the CDR3: TGTGCCAGCAGTTCCCAGTCCCGTCGGTCGGGAGCCCTCCACTTT.

The chain has TRBV30 and TRBJ2-5; 9 bases line up with TRBD2. Unmatched junction bases numbered 7, after V lost 0 bases and J lost 2 bases. CDR1 GTSNPN and CDR2 SVGIG come from the germline V gene (reference sequence). The CDR3 runs to 16 residues. The CDR3 DNA sequence: TGTGCCTGGAGTGTGGGGCTAGCGGGGTCTCAAGAGACCCAGTACTTC. Protein: CAWSVGLAGSQETQYF.

In its sample, this clonotype was seen a few times. The rearrangement joins TRBV7-9 to TRBJ2-7, with TRBD1 matching 7 bases. Germline V lookup: CDR1 SEHNR, CDR2 FQNEAQ (reference sequence). The CDR3 extends over 14 amino acids. V trimming: 4 bases; J trimming: 0 bases; junction bases outside the gene matches: 3. The CDR3: CASSSDRSSYEQYF. The CDR3 coding sequence is TGTGCCAGCAGCTCGGACAGGTCCTCCTACGAGCAGTACTTC.

This clonotype was seen once. The J gene is TRBJ1-5, the V gene TRBV29-1; D might be TRBD1 (5 bases). This CDR3 is built from 12 residues. Germline assignment: CDR1 SQVTM and CDR2 ANQGSEA. The V and J ends lost 7 bases and 3 bases respectively, with 10 bases between them. The CDR3 spells CSAGHSNQPQHF. In DNA form, the CDR3 reads TGCAGCGCCGGACACTCCAATCAGCCCCAGCATTTT.

The V gene is TRBV24-1, the J gene TRBJ2-3, with D maybe TRBD1 (5 bases). Germline-derived CDR1 and CDR2 are KGHDR and SFDVKD. The V end lost 0 bases, the J end lost 3 bases, and 12 bases lay between the germline ends. There are 16 residues in the CDR3. The CDR3 reads CATSDLISAGTDTQYF. The CDR3 coding sequence is TGTGCCACCAGTGATTTGATTTCGGCAGGGACAGATACGCAGTATTTT.

This clonotype has just one count. The chain recombines TRBV6-2 or TRBV6-3 with TRBJ2-7; D assignment may be TRBD1 or TRBD2 (6 bases each). CDR3 length equals 13 residues. Germline V CDR1 and CDR2: MNHEY, SVGEGT. The V gene lost 6 bases and the J gene lost 6 bases, with 15 bases spanning the gap. CDR3 coding DNA: TGTGCCAGCAGCCGACAGGTACTAGCCGAGCAGTACGTC. This encodes CASSRQVLAEQYV.